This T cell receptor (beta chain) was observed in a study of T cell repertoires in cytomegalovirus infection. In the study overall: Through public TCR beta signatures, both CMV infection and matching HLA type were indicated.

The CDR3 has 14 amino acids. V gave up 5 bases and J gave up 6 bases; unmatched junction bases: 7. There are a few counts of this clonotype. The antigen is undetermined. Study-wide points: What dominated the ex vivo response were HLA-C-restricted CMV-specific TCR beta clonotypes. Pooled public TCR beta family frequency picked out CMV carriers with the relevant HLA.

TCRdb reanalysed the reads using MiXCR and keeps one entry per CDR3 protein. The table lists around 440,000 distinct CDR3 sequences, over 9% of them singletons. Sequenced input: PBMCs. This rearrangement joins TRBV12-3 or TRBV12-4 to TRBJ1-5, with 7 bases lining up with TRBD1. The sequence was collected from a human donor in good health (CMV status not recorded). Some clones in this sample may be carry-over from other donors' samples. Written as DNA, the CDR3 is TGTGCCAGCAGTCCAGGGGGGGGGGTTCAGCCCCAGCATTTT. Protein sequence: CASSPGGGVQPQHF.